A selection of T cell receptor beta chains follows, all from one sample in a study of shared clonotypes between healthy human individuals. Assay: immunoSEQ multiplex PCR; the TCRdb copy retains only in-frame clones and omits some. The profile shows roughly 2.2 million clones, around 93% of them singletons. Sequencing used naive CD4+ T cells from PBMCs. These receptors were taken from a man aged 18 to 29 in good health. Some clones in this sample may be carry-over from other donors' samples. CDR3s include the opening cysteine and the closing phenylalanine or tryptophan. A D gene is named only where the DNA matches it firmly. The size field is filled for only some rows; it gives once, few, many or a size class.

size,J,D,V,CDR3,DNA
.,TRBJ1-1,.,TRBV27,CASSPRRGPTEAFF,TGTGCCAGCAGTCCCCGCCGGGGGCCCACTGAAGCTTTCTTT
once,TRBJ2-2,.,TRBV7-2,CASTYFGELFF,TGTGCCAGCACATACTTCGGGGAGCTGTTTTTT
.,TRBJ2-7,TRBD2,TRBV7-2,CASSFFSGRVYEQYF,TGTGCCAGCAGCTTTTTTAGCGGGAGGGTCTACGAGCAGTACTTC
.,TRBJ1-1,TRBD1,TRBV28,CASNPPRGRGTEAFF,TGTGCCAGCAACCCCCCCAGGGGGAGGGGCACTGAAGCTTTCTTT
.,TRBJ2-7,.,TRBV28,CAAQTGSYEQYF,TGTGCCGCACAAACAGGTTCCTACGAGCAGTACTTC
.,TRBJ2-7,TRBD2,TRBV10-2,CASSGLAGGEQYF,TGCGCCAGCAGTGGACTAGCGGGAGGCGAGCAGTACTTC
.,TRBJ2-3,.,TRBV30,CAWSVGSPGTDTQYF,TGTGCCTGGAGTGTCGGCTCCCCGGGCACAGATACGCAGTATTTT
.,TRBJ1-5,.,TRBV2,CASSDPPKPQHF,TGTGCCAGCAGTGATCCCCCGAAGCCCCAGCATTTT
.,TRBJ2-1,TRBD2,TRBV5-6,CASSFRYSGSTSYNEQFF,TGTGCCAGCAGCTTTCGTTATAGCGGGAGTACCTCCTACAATGAGCAGTTCTTC
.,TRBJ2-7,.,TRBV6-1,CASRWGDLGPHF,TGTGCCAGCAGGTGGGGAGATTTGGGGCCGCACTTC
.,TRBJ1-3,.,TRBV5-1,CASSLVSGGNTIYF,TGCGCCAGCAGCTTGGTCTCGGGGGGCAACACCATATATTTT
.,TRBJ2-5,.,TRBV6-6,CASSYVGQGGETQYF,TGTGCCAGCAGTTACGTAGGACAGGGAGGGGAGACCCAGTACTTC
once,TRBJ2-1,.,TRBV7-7,CASSSALAGSHGEQFF,TGTGCCAGCAGCTCTGCGCTCGCGGGATCCCACGGTGAGCAGTTCTTC
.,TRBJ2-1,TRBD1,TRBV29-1,CSADRGQENEQFF,TGCAGCGCGGACAGGGGGCAGGAAAATGAGCAGTTCTTC
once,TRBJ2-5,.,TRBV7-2,CASSPRASGETQYF,TGTGCCAGCAGCCCAAGGGCAAGCGGGGAGACCCAGTACTTC
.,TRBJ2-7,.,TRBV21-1,CASSKALGRSSYEQYF,TGTGCCAGCAGCAAAGCGCTCGGACGGAGCTCCTACGAGCAGTACTTC
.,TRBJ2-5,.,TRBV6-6,CASSTGTLETQYF,TGTGCCAGCAGTACCGGGACATTAGAGACCCAGTACTTC
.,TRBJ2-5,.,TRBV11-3,CASSPNRIAETQYF,TGTGCCAGCAGCCCTAACAGGATCGCGGAGACCCAGTACTTC
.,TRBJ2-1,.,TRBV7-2,CASSLVGASYNEQFF,TGTGCCAGCAGCCTGGTTGGGGCCTCCTACAATGAGCAGTTCTTC
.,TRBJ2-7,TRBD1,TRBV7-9,CASSLPGQGAYEQYF,TGTGCCAGCAGCTTACCGGGACAGGGGGCTTACGAGCAGTACTTC
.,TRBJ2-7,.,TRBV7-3,CASSIGGNYEQYF,TGTGCCAGCAGTATAGGCGGAAACTACGAGCAGTACTTC
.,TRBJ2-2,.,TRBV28,CASSDQNTGELFF,TGTGCCAGCAGTGACCAGAACACCGGGGAGCTGTTTTTT
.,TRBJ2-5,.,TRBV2,CASRRRGPQETQYF,TGTGCCAGCAGAAGGAGGGGGCCACAAGAGACCCAGTACTTC
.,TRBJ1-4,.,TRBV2,CASGDPWVGREKLFF,TGTGCCAGCGGCGACCCCTGGGTCGGGAGGGAAAAACTGTTTTTT
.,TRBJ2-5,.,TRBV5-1,CASSFSGRGETQYF,TGCGCCAGCAGCTTCTCAGGGAGAGGAGAGACCCAGTACTTC
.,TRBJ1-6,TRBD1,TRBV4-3,CASSLSDGTGGSPLHF,TGCGCCAGCAGCCTCAGCGACGGGACAGGGGGTTCACCCCTCCACTTT
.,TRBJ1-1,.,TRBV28,CASLWSLTNTEAFF,TGTGCCAGCCTTTGGTCCCTAACGAACACTGAAGCTTTCTTT
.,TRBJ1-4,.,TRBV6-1,CASSLNRALNEKLFF,TGTGCCAGCAGCCTTAACAGGGCGCTTAATGAAAAACTGTTTTTT
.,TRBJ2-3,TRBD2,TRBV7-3,CASRASGMFTDTQYF,TGTGCCAGCAGGGCTAGCGGGATGTTCACAGATACGCAGTATTTT
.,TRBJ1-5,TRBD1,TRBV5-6,CASSLYTGVYNQPQHF,TGTGCCAGCAGCTTATACACAGGGGTCTACAATCAGCCCCAGCATTTT
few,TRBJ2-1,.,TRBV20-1,CSAIPHNEQFF,TGCAGTGCTATCCCACACAATGAGCAGTTCTTC
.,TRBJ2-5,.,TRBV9,CASSGGGQETQYF,TGTGCCAGCAGTGGAGGTGGGCAAGAGACCCAGTACTTC
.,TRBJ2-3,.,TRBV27,CASNRRAGDTQYF,TGTGCCAGCAACCGGAGGGCCGGAGATACGCAGTATTTT
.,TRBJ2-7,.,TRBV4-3,CASSQDLEREQYF,TGCGCCAGCAGCCAAGATCTGGAGAGGGAGCAGTACTTC
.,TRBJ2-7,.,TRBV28,CASSLGLRSYEQYF,TGTGCCAGCAGTCTTGGACTGAGATCCTACGAGCAGTACTTC
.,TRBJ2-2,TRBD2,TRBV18,CASSLNGGRNTGELFF,TGTGCCAGCTCACTCAACGGCGGGAGGAACACCGGGGAGCTGTTTTTT
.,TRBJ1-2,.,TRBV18,CASSQGIKDNYGYTF,TGTGCCAGCTCACAGGGGATTAAGGATAACTATGGCTACACCTTC
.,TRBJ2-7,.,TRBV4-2,CASSQERGGVTYEQYF,TGTGCCAGCAGCCAAGAACGAGGGGGGGTGACCTACGAGCAGTACTTC
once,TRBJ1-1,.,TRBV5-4,CASSLDLGHPGGAFF,TGTGCCAGCAGCTTGGATCTTGGACACCCCGGAGGAGCTTTCTTT
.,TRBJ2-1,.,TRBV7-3,CASSLGTGYNEQFF,TGTGCCAGCAGCTTGGGGACTGGATACAATGAGCAGTTCTTC
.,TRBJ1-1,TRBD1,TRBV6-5,CASRSDRDTEAFF,TGTGCCAGCAGATCCGACAGGGACACTGAAGCTTTCTTT
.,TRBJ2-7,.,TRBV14,CASSYAQGYEQYF,TGTGCCAGCAGCTATGCACAGGGCTACGAGCAGTACTTC
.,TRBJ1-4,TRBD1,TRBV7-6,CASSMGQGKWEKLFF,TGTGCCAGCAGCATGGGACAGGGTAAATGGGAAAAACTGTTTTTT
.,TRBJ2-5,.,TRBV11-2,CASSYRLGGVETQYF,TGTGCCAGCAGCTACCGCCTAGGCGGTGTAGAGACCCAGTACTTC
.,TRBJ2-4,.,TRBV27,CASSSSPGSMGIQYF,TGTGCCAGCAGTTCAAGTCCGGGATCGATGGGCATTCAGTACTTC
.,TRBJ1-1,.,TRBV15,CATSRDPGSGSRAEAFF,TGTGCCACCAGCAGAGATCCAGGTTCCGGATCTCGTGCTGAAGCTTTCTTT
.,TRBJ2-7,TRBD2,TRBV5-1,CASSYGLAGPYEQYF,TGCGCCAGCAGTTACGGGCTAGCGGGACCCTACGAGCAGTACTTC
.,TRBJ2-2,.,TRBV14,CASSFRSGGELFF,TGTGCCAGCAGCTTTCGTAGTGGCGGGGAGCTGTTTTTT
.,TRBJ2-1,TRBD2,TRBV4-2,CASSRQGGRAGSDEQFF,TGTGCCAGCAGCCGGCAAGGCGGGAGGGCAGGTAGCGATGAGCAGTTCTTC